The entry below describes one T cell receptor beta chain. Its antigen is unidentified. Germline V gene lookup returns CDR1 SQVTM and CDR2 ANQGSEA. The CDR3 extends over 13 amino acids. The ends were cut back, 2 bases at V and 3 bases at J, with 11 bases in the middle. This entry is derived from a study of cytomegalovirus exposure and HLA in healthy donors. General study points: The authors assumed roughly uniform sequencing depth across donors for presence/absence analyses.

Both 60 Vbeta primers and 13 Jbeta primers went into the PCR. Some clones are missing from TCRdb's copy, which holds only in-frame ones; the method was immunoSEQ multiplex PCR. This sample carries roughly 290,000 clones, approximately 90% of them seen once, and the ten largest clones take approximately 2.2%. The TCR comes from a woman aged 18-29 years in good health and CMV-seronegative. The chain joins TRBV29-1 to TRBJ2-7, with D perhaps TRBD1 (6 bases). Sequencing input: PBMCs. Written as DNA, the CDR3 is TGCAGCGTTGAAATGACAGGTCACTACGAGCAGTACTTC. Amino acids: CSVEMTGHYEQYF.